This TCR beta chain was captured in a study of response to subunit inactivated influenza vaccine. TCRdb reprocessed the RT-PCR reads with MiXCR, giving one entry per CDR3 protein. The repertoire holds about 610,000 distinct CDR3 sequences, with 11% to 15% as singletons. Regarding the study as a whole: Every seasonal influenza vaccination brings in few new T cells, the authors suggested.

This clonotype was seen a few times. The antigen is unknown. Germline is not matched at one junction end, which may reflect a read error. Per the germline V gene, CDR1 is MNHEY and CDR2 is SVGAGI. The CDR3 sequence is 15 residues long. Here the sequenced sample was PBMCs from blood, taken roughly 12 days after vaccination. The chain joins TRBV6-5 to TRBJ2-1, with TRBD2 matching over 10 bases. This clonotype was sampled from a man aged 45 to 65 who received an inactivated influenza vaccine. CDR3 DNA sequence: TGCGCCAGCAGCTTGCAGAGCGGGGGGGCGGGTGAGCAGTTCTTC. Its translation is CASSLQSGGAGEQFF.